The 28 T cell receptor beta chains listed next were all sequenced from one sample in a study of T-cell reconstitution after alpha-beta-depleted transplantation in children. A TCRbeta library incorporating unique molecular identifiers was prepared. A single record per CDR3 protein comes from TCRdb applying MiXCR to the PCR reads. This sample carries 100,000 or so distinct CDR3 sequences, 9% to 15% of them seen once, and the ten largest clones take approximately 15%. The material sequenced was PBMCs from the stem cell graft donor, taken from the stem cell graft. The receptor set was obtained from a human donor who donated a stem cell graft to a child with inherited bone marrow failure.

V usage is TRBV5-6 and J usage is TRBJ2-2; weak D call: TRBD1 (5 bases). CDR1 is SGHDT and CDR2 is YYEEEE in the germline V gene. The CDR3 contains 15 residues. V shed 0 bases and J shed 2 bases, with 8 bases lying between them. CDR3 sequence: CASSLGQPNTGELFF. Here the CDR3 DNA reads TGTGCCAGCAGCTTGGGACAGCCAAACACCGGGGAGCTGTTTTTT.

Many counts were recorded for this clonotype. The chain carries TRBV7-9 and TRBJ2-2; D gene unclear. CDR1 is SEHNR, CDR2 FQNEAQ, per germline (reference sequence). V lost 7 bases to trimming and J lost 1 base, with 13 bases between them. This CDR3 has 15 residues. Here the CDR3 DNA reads TGTGCCAGCATCCCTGGTCGGATGAACACCGGGGAGCTGTTTTTT. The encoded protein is CASIPGRMNTGELFF.

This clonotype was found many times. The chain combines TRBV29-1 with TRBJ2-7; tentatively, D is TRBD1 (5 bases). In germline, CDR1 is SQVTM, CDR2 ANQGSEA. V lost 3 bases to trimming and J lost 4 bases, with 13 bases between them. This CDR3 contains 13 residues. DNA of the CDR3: TGCAGCGTTGAGGCAGGGAAGGGTTACGAGCAGTACTTC. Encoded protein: CSVEAGKGYEQYF.

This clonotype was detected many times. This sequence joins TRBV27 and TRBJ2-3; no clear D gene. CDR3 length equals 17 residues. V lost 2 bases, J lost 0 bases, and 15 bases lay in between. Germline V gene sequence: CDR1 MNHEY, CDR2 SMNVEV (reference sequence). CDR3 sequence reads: CASSLSLGDLSTDTQYF. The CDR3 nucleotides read TGTGCCAGCAGTTTAAGTTTAGGAGACCTCAGCACAGATACGCAGTATTTT.

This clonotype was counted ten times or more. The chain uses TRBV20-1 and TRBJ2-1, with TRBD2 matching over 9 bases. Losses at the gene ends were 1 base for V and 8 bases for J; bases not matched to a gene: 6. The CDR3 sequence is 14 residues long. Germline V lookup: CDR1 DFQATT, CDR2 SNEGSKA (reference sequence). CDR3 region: CSARVAGEFHEQFF. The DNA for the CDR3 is TGCAGTGCTAGAGTAGCGGGAGAGTTCCATGAGCAGTTCTTC.

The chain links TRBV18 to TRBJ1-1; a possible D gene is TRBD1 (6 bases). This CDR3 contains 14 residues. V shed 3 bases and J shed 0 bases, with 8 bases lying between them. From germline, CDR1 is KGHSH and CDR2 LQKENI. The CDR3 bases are TGTGCCAGCTCACCGGGGGGGCTGAACACTGAAGCTTTCTTT. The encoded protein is CASSPGGLNTEAFF.

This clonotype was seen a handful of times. As DNA, the CDR3 is TGTGCCAGCAGCCAAGAGGGGACAGGGGGCACTGAAGCTTTCTTT. Its translation: CASSQEGTGGTEAFF. The rearrangement uses TRBV4-2 and TRBJ1-1, with 11 bases fitting TRBD1. The CDR3 sequence is 15 residues long. The trim removed 0 bases at V and 4 bases at J, leaving 1 base unmatched. The germline gives CDR1 LGHNA, CDR2 YNFKEQ.

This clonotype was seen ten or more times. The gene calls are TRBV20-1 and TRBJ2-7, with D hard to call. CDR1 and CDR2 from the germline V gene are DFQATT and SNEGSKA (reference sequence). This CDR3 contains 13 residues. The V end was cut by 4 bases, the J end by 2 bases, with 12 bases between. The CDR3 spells CSATGLVAYEQYF. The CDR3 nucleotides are TGCAGTGCTACCGGATTAGTTGCCTACGAGCAGTACTTC.

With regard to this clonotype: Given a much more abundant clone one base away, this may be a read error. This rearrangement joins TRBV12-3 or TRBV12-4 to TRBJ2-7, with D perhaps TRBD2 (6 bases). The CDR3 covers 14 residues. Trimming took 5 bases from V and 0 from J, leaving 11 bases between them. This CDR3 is CASSAGRSSYEQYF. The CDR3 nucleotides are TGTGCCAGCAGTGCGGGACGCAGCTCCTACGAGCAGTACTTC.

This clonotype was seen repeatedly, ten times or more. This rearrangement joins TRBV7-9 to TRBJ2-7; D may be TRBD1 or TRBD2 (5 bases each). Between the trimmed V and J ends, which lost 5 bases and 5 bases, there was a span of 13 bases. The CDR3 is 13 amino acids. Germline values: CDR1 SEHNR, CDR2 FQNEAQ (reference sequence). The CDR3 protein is CASSTPGGHEQYF. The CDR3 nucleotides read TGTGCCAGCAGCACCCCTGGGGGACACGAGCAGTACTTC.

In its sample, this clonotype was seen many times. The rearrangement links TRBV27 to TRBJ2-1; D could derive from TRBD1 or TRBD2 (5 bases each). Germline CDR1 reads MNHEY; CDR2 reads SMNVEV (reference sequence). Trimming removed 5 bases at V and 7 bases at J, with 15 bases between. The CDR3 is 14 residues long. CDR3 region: CASSTQWGRNEQFF. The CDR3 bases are TGTGCCAGCAGTACTCAGTGGGGGAGAAATGAGCAGTTCTTC.

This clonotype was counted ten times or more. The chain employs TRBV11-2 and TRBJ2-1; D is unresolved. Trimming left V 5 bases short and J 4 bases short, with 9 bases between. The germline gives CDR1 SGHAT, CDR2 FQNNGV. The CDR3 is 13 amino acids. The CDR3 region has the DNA TGTGCCAGCAGCCAGTGGGGTTACAATGAGCAGTTCTTC. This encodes CASSQWGYNEQFF.

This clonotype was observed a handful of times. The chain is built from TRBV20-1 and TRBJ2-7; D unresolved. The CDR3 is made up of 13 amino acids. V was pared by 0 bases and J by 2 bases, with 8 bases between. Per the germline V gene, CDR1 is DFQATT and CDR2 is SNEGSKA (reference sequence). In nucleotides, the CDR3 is TGCAGTGCTAGAGATCCGAGGACCTACGAGCAGTACTTC. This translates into CSARDPRTYEQYF.

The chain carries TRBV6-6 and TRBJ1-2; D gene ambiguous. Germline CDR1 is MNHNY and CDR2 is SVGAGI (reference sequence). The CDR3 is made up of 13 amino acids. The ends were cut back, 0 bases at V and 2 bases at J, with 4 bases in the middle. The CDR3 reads CASSYSENYGYTF. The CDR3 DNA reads TGTGCCAGCAGTTACTCGGAAAACTATGGCTACACCTTC.

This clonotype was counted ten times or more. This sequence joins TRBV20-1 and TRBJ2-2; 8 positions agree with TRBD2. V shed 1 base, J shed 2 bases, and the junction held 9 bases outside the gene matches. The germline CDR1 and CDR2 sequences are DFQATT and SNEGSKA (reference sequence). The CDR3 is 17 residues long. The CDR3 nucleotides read TGCAGTGCTAGAGCCGTCGGCGGGGGGTCCAACACCGGGGAGCTGTTTTTT. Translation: CSARAVGGGSNTGELFF.

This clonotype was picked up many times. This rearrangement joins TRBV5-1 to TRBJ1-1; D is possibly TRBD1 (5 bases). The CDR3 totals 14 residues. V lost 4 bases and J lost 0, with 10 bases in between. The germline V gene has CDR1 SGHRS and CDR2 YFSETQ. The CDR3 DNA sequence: TGCGCCAGCAGCCTAGGGGACTTGAACACTGAAGCTTTCTTT. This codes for CASSLGDLNTEAFF.

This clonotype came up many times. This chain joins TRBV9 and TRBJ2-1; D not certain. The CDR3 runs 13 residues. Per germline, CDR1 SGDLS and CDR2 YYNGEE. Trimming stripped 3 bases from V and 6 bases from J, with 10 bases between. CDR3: CASSGPGFNEQFF. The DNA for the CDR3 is TGTGCCAGCAGCGGGCCCGGGTTCAATGAGCAGTTCTTC.

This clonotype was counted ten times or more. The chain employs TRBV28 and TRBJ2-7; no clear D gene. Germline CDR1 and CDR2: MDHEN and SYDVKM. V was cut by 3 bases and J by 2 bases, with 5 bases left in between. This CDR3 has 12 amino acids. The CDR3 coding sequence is TGTGCCAGCAGTTTCCCTCCCTACGAGCAGTACTTC. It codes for CASSFPPYEQYF. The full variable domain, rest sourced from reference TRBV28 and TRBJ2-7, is DVKVTQSSRYLVKRTGEKVFLECVQDMDHENMFWYRQDPGLGLRLIYFSYDVKMKEKGDIPEGYSVSREKKERFSLILESASTNQTSMYLCASSFPPYEQYFGPGTRLTVT.

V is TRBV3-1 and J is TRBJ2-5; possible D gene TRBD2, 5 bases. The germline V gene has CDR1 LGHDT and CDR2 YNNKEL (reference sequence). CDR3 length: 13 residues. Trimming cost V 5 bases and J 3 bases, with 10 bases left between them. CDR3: CASSRSGEETQYF. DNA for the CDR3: TGTGCCAGCAGCAGATCCGGGGAAGAGACCCAGTACTTC.

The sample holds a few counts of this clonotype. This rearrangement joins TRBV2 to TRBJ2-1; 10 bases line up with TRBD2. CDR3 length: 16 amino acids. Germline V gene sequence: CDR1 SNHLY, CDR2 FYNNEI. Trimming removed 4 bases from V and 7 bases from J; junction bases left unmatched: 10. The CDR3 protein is CASSGAAGGMRNEQFF. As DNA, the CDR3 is TGTGCCAGCAGTGGAGCAGCGGGAGGGATGAGGAATGAGCAGTTCTTC.

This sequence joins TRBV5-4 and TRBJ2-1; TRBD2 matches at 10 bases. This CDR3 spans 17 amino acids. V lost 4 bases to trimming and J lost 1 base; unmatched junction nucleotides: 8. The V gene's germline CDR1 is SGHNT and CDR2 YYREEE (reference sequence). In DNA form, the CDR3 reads TGTGCCAGCAGCCTCCCCACTAGCGGGGCTTCCTACAATGAGCAGTTCTTC. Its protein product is CASSLPTSGASYNEQFF.

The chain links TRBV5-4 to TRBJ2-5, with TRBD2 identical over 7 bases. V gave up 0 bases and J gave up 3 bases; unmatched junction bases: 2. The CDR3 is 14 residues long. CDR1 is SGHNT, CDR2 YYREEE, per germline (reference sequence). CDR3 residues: CASSLGTREETQYF. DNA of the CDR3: TGTGCCAGCAGCTTGGGGACTAGGGAAGAGACCCAGTACTTC.

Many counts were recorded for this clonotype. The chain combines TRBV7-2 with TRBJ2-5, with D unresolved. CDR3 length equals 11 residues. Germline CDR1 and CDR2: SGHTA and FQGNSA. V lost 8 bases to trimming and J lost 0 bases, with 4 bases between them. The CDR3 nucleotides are TGTGCCAGCGGTTACCAAGAGACCCAGTACTTC. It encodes CASGYQETQYF.

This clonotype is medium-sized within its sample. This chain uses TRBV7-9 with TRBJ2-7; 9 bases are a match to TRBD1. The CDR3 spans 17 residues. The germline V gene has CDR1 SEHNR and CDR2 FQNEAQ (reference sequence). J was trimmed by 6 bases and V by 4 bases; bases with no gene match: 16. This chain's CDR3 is CASSSTSTGTGLGEQYF. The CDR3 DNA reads TGTGCCAGCAGCTCGACTTCGACCGGGACAGGGTTAGGCGAGCAGTACTTC.

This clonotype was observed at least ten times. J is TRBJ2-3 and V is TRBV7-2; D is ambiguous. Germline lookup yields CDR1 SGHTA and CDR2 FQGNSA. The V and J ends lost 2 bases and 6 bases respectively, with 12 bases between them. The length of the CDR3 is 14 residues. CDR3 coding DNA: TGTGCCAGCAGCTTAATCTTCCCGTACGATACGCAGTATTTT. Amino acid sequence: CASSLIFPYDTQYF.

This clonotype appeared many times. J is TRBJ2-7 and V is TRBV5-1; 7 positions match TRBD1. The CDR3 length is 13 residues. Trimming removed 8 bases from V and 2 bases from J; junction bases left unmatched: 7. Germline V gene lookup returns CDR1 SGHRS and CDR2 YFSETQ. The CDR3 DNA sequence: TGCGCCAGTAATAGTGGGACAGCCTACGAGCAGTACTTC. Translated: CASNSGTAYEQYF.

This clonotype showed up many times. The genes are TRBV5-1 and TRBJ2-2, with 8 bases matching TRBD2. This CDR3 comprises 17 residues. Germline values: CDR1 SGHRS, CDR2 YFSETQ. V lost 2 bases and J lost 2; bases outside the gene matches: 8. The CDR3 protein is CASSLWSVAGNTGELFF. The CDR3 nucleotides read TGCGCCAGCAGCTTATGGAGTGTAGCGGGAAACACCGGGGAGCTGTTTTTT.

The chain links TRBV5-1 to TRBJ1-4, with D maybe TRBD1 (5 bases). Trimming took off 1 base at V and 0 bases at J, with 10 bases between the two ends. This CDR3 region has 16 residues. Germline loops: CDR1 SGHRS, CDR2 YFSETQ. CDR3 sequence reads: CASSLLGGTTNEKLFF. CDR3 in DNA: TGCGCCAGCAGCTTGTTGGGGGGAACAACTAATGAAAAACTGTTTTTT.